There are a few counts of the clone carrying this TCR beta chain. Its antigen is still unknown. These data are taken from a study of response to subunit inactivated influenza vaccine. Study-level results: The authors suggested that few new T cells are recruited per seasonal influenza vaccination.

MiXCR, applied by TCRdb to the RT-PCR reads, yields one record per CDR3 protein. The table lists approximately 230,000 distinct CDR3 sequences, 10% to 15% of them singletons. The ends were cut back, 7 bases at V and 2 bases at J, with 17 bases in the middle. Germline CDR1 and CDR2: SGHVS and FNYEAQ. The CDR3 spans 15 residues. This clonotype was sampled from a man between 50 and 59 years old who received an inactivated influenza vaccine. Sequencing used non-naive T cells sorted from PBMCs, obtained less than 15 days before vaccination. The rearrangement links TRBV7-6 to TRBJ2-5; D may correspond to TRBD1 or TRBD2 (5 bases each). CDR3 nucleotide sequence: TGTGCCAGCACCAATCACCGGGGCGAGCAAGAGACCCAGTACTTC. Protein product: CASTNHRGEQETQYF.